The 21 T cell receptor beta chains below all came from one sample that was sequenced in a study of PD-1 blockade in classical Hodgkin lymphoma. No patient escaped relapse after autologous stem cell transplantation, and brentuximab vedotin exposure varied. TCRdb keeps only in-frame clones here, not all; method: immunoSEQ multiplex PCR. Altogether 20,000 to 25,000 clones are present, under 70% being singletons, with the ten largest covering 5.5% to 6.5%. The input for sequencing was peripheral blood mononuclear cells (PBMCs), taken at baseline. Every receptor here comes from a human donor with classical Hodgkin lymphoma.

The rearrangement uses TRBV6-5 and TRBJ2-5; unclear D gene. This CDR3 comprises 14 residues. Germline-derived CDR1 and CDR2 are MNHEY and SVGAGI. The germline V and J ends were trimmed by 0 bases and 2 bases, with 7 bases remaining between them. In DNA form, the CDR3 reads TGTGCCAGCAGTTACTCGAACCTACAAGAGACCCAGTACTTC. This translates into CASSYSNLQETQYF.

The genes are TRBV28 and TRBJ1-4; no firm D call. The V gene's germline CDR1 is MDHEN and CDR2 SYDVKM. V lost 2 bases, J lost 8 bases, and 9 bases lay in between. The CDR3 runs 13 residues. The CDR3, as DNA: TGTGCCAGCAGTTTAGCGACTTCAGAAAAACTGTTTTTT. It is translated as CASSLATSEKLFF.

V is TRBV6-4 and J is TRBJ2-3; maybe TRBD2 (6 bases). The germline gives CDR1 MRHNA, CDR2 SNTAGT. Trimming removed 2 bases from V and 3 bases from J, with 9 bases in between. The CDR3 sequence is 14 residues long. DNA of the CDR3: TGTGCCAGCAGTGACGTGGCGGGGACAGATACGCAGTATTTT. Amino acids: CASSDVAGTDTQYF.

This clone was recorded a few times. Here the CDR3 reads CASSPGQDVLTF. The CDR3 DNA sequence: TGCGCCAGCAGCCCCGGACAGGACGTCCTGACTTTC. The chain employs TRBV5-1 and TRBJ2-6, with 7 bases that match TRBD1. V trimming: 4 bases; J trimming: 11 bases; junction bases outside the gene matches: 3. The CDR3 is 12 amino acids. Per the germline V gene, CDR1 is SGHRS and CDR2 is YFSETQ.

V gene TRBV9 combines with J gene TRBJ2-5; a possible D gene is TRBD2 (5 bases). The CDR3 sequence is 13 residues long. In germline, CDR1 is SGDLS, CDR2 YYNGEE. Trimming shortened V by 0 bases and J by 3 bases, and 6 bases separated the two germline ends. The CDR3 is CASSVGLKETQYF. The CDR3 coding sequence is TGTGCCAGCAGCGTAGGACTAAAAGAGACCCAGTACTTC.

The CDR3 protein is CASSQDWAVFSYNEQFF. For the CDR3, the DNA is TGTGCCAGCAGCCAAGATTGGGCTGTCTTTTCCTACAATGAGCAGTTCTTC. The chain links TRBV14 to TRBJ2-1; D unresolved. The CDR3 spans 17 residues. V dropped 0 bases and J dropped 1 base, with 13 bases sitting between them. Germline lookup yields CDR1 SGHDN and CDR2 FVKESK.

The chain links TRBV5-1 to TRBJ1-1; D unresolved. V was trimmed by 0 bases and J by 3 bases, leaving 0 bases between them. The CDR3 runs to 11 residues. Looked up from germline, CDR1 is SGHRS and CDR2 is YFSETQ. CDR3 coding DNA: TGCGCCAGCAGCTTGGACACTGAAGCTTTCTTT. Amino acids: CASSLDTEAFF.

The chain joins TRBV19 to TRBJ1-4, with no clear D. The CDR3 spans 15 residues. Germline V gene lookup returns CDR1 LNHDA and CDR2 SQIVND (reference sequence). The V end lost 6 bases, the J end lost 3 bases, and 14 bases lay between the germline ends. The CDR3 sequence: CASRGSPTANEKLFF. The DNA for the CDR3 is TGTGCCAGTAGGGGAAGCCCCACAGCTAATGAAAAACTGTTTTTT.

The chain joins TRBV30 to TRBJ1-3; D call uncertain. The germline gives CDR1 GTSNPN, CDR2 SVGIG (reference sequence). The CDR3 is made up of 15 amino acids. Trimming removed 3 bases at V and 0 bases at J, with 12 bases between. The DNA for the CDR3 is TGTGCCTGGAGCGCCCATACCTTCTCTGGAAACACCATATATTTT. Translated: CAWSAHTFSGNTIYF.

The chain employs TRBV9 and TRBJ2-1; TRBD1 aligns across 10 bases. Germline V CDR1 and CDR2: SGDLS, YYNGEE. The V and J ends lost 4 bases and 6 bases, in that order; junction bases with no gene match: 4. The CDR3 is made up of 14 amino acids. CDR3 protein: CASSPDRGLNEQFF. CDR3 coding DNA: TGTGCCAGCAGCCCCGACAGGGGGCTCAATGAGCAGTTCTTC.

The rearrangement links TRBV6-5 to TRBJ2-2; 8 nucleotides agree with TRBD1. V was pared by 9 bases and J by 4 bases, with 10 bases of the junction left unmatched. This CDR3 contains 15 residues. Germline loops: CDR1 MNHEY, CDR2 SVGAGI. The CDR3 DNA reads as TGTGCCAGTTACAGGGGGAGTTCGGGCACCGGGGAGCTGTTTTTT. It is translated as CASYRGSSGTGELFF.

The V and J genes are TRBV30 and TRBJ2-3, with D possibly TRBD1 on 5 matching bases. CDR3 length: 14 residues. Trimming cost V 4 bases and J 5 bases, with 16 bases left between them. The germline V gene has CDR1 GTSNPN and CDR2 SVGIG (reference sequence). In DNA, the CDR3 is TGTGCCTGGACCCTGGGGCTATCCGGAGATACGCAGTATTTT. Protein sequence: CAWTLGLSGDTQYF.

This chain connects TRBV10-3 to TRBJ2-2; D is tentatively TRBD1 or TRBD2 (5 bases each). There are 14 residues in the CDR3. Germline CDR1 ENHRY, CDR2 SYGVKD. Trimming took off 6 bases at V and 0 bases at J, with 8 bases between the two ends. CDR3 bases: TGTGCCATCAGCCCGGGACCGAACACCGGGGAGCTGTTTTTT. Protein: CAISPGPNTGELFF.

The chain employs TRBV19 and TRBJ1-5; no definite D call. Trimming cost V 7 bases and J 0 bases, with 13 bases left between them. CDR3 length: 15 residues. Germline CDR1 LNHDA, CDR2 SQIVND (reference sequence). CDR3 residues: CASTLYKYSNQPQHF. DNA of the CDR3: TGTGCCAGTACCCTTTACAAGTATAGCAATCAGCCCCAGCATTTT.

The V and J genes are TRBV6-6 and TRBJ2-5, with 8 positions matching TRBD1. CDR3 length equals 14 residues. V trimming: 3 bases; J trimming: 5 bases; junction bases outside the gene matches: 5. Germline CDR1 reads MNHNY; CDR2 reads SVGAGI (reference sequence). CDR3 region: CASSYTGGEETQYF. The CDR3 region has the DNA TGTGCCAGCAGTTATACAGGGGGAGAGGAGACCCAGTACTTC.

V gene TRBV2 combines with J gene TRBJ2-2; 13 nucleotides line up with TRBD2. This CDR3 has 19 residues. CDR1 is SNHLY and CDR2 is FYNNEI in the germline V gene. With V trimmed by 3 bases and J by 6 bases, 13 bases remained unmatched. CDR3 bases: TGTGCCAGCAGTGATACGGGGATCACTAGCGGGGGGGCCGCCGGGGAGCTGTTTTTT. Translated: CASSDTGITSGGAAGELFF.

This chain links TRBV28 with TRBJ1-2, with D hard to call. CDR3 length equals 14 residues. Trimming stripped 4 bases from V and 1 base from J, with 10 bases between. Germline values: CDR1 MDHEN, CDR2 SYDVKM. For the CDR3, the DNA is TGTGCCAGCAGTTCAGGTGCCGTTAACTATGGCTACACCTTC. As protein: CASSSGAVNYGYTF.

The J gene is TRBJ2-3, the V gene TRBV30, with 7 bases fitting TRBD2. V lost 4 bases to trimming and J lost 2 bases; unmatched junction nucleotides: 9. This CDR3 region has 15 residues. CDR1 is GTSNPN, CDR2 SVGIG, per germline (reference sequence). CDR3 DNA: TGTGCCTGGACTGGAAGCGGGGCCTACACAGATACGCAGTATTTT. Protein product: CAWTGSGAYTDTQYF.

The chain has TRBV6-5 and TRBJ2-5; TRBD1 matches at 9 bases. The V gene end was trimmed by 6 bases and the J gene end by 5 bases; junction bases not matched to a gene: 7. The CDR3 spans 14 residues. Germline lookup yields CDR1 MNHEY and CDR2 SVGAGI. This CDR3 reads CASSLTGGGETQYF. The CDR3 coding sequence is TGTGCCAGCAGCTTAACAGGGGGCGGGGAGACCCAGTACTTC.

This clone has more than one count but fewer than ten. The rearrangement uses TRBV27 and TRBJ1-2; 9 bases match TRBD1. Germline CDR1 MNHEY, CDR2 SMNVEV (reference sequence). CDR3 size: 14 residues. V was pared by 1 base and J by 8 bases, with 5 bases of the junction left unmatched. CDR3: CASSLLGQGRGYTF. The CDR3 DNA is TGTGCCAGCAGTTTATTGGGACAGGGAAGGGGCTACACCTTC.

The CDR3 protein is CASSLERADEQYF. CDR3 bases: TGCGCCAGCAGCCTCGAGAGGGCCGACGAGCAGTACTTC. The chain carries TRBV5-1 and TRBJ2-7; maybe TRBD2 (5 bases). V lost 4 bases, J lost 5 bases, and 13 bases lay in between. Germline lookup yields CDR1 SGHRS and CDR2 YFSETQ. The length of the CDR3 is 13 residues.